These 26 T cell receptor beta chains share one sample of origin, sequenced in a study of vaccination and CD4 T cells after COVID-19. Antigens for these TCRs are unknown. The Oncomine TCR Beta short-read assay sequenced DNA from cultured CD4+ T cells. From CD4+ T cells that had been cultured, genomic DNA was extracted. TCRdb fed the PCR reads into MiXCR, producing one record per CDR3 protein. Altogether more than 9,500 distinct CDR3 sequences are present, 30% to 45% being singletons, with the ten largest covering approximately 15%. The treatment is: roughly 11-day PBMC culture with coronavirus spike peptide pools or control peptides (ViraFEST assay). CD4+ T lymphocytes from the unexposed donor were collected before the COVID-19 pandemic (2011-2018). Sequencing used CD4+ T cells from blood, cultured in vitro. Receptors originate from a human donor in good health.

This clonotype was detected only a few times. This chain links TRBV6-1 with TRBJ1-5; D may be TRBD1 (5 bases). The CDR3 extends over 15 amino acids. V shed 6 bases and J shed 4 bases, with 16 bases lying between them. Germline V CDR1 and CDR2: MNHNS, SASEGT. CDR3 sequence: CASSLVWGKNQPQHF. Written as DNA, the CDR3 is TGTGCCAGCAGCCTTGTCTGGGGGAAGAATCAGCCCCAGCATTTT.

This chain joins TRBV30 and TRBJ1-1; D unclear. The germline V and J ends were trimmed by 4 bases and 0 bases, with 3 bases remaining between them. The germline V gene has CDR1 GTSNPN and CDR2 SVGIG (reference sequence). This CDR3 region has 11 residues. This CDR3 is CAWTVNTEAFF. DNA of the CDR3: TGTGCCTGGACCGTGAACACTGAAGCTTTCTTT.

This rearrangement joins TRBV27 to TRBJ2-1; the match to TRBD1 covers 9 bases. The CDR3 contains 18 residues. Losses at the gene ends were 0 bases for V and 8 bases for J; bases not matched to a gene: 14. CDR1 is MNHEY and CDR2 is SMNVEV in the germline V gene (reference sequence). The CDR3 spells CASSLSPGQGRLKDEQFF. In nucleotides, the CDR3 is TGTGCCAGCAGTTTATCTCCGGGACAGGGAAGGCTGAAAGATGAGCAGTTCTTC.

This clonotype turned up a few times. This chain connects TRBV6-1 to TRBJ2-3; D is perhaps TRBD2 (5 bases). The germline V gene has CDR1 MNHNS and CDR2 SASEGT. The CDR3 is made up of 15 amino acids. Between the trimmed V and J ends, which lost 6 bases and 2 bases, there was a span of 15 bases. CDR3 in DNA: TGTGCCAGCAGCCTCGCGGGCTCGTACACAGATACGCAGTATTTT. It is translated as CASSLAGSYTDTQYF.

The rearrangement links TRBV7-9 to TRBJ1-3; 8 bases line up with TRBD1. After removal of 5 bases from V and 2 bases from J, the junction contained 8 bases not matched to a gene. Looked up from germline, CDR1 is SEHNR and CDR2 is FQNEAQ (reference sequence). The CDR3 totals 16 residues. CDR3 bases: TGTGCCAGCAGCCAGAGTCAGACAGGGGCTGGAAACACCATATATTTT. This translates into CASSQSQTGAGNTIYF. Together with reference TRBV7-9 and TRBJ1-3, the CDR3 gives the full variable domain: DTGVSQNPRHKITKRGQNVTFRCDPISEHNRLYWYRQTLGQGPEFLTYFQNEAQLEKSRLLSDRFSAERPKGSFSTLEIQRTEQGDSAMYLCASSQSQTGAGNTIYFGEGSWLTVV.

This clonotype has a handful of counts. V and J are TRBV20-1 and TRBJ2-2, with D perhaps matching TRBD1 or TRBD2 (6 bases each). The CDR3 length is 12 residues. V lost 3 bases and J 6 bases, leaving 8 bases between the germline ends. Germline V lookup: CDR1 DFQATT, CDR2 SNEGSKA (reference sequence). CDR3 sequence reads: CSASRGAGELFF. As DNA, the CDR3 is TGCAGTGCTAGTAGGGGGGCCGGGGAGCTGTTTTTT.

This chain connects TRBV28 to TRBJ2-1; no clear D gene. Germline V gene lookup returns CDR1 MDHEN and CDR2 SYDVKM. The ends were cut back, 6 bases at V and 4 bases at J, with 13 bases in the middle. The CDR3 spans 14 residues. The CDR3 sequence is CASSGSSWYNEQFF. CDR3 DNA: TGTGCCAGCAGCGGAAGCTCGTGGTACAATGAGCAGTTCTTC.

Here the CDR3 reads CSARWSGRAGETQYF. Written as DNA, the CDR3 is TGCAGTGCTAGATGGAGCGGGAGGGCTGGGGAGACCCAGTACTTC. V and J are TRBV20-1 and TRBJ2-5, with 10 nucleotides matching TRBD2. Looked up from germline, CDR1 is DFQATT and CDR2 is SNEGSKA (reference sequence). The CDR3 consists of 15 residues. The V and J ends lost 2 bases and 5 bases, in that order; junction bases with no gene match: 8.

The chain uses TRBV12-3 or TRBV12-4 and TRBJ1-5; 9 bases agree with TRBD1. J was trimmed by 0 bases and V by 6 bases; bases with no gene match: 3. The CDR3 covers 15 residues. CDR3 residues: CASSLQGASNQPQHF. CDR3 nucleotides: TGTGCCAGCAGCCTACAGGGGGCTAGCAATCAGCCCCAGCATTTT.

This sequence joins TRBV20-1 and TRBJ2-1; 16 nucleotides align to TRBD2. Germline V gene data show CDR1 as DFQATT and CDR2 as SNEGSKA (reference sequence). The CDR3 totals 14 residues. V gave up 5 bases and J gave up 16 bases; unmatched junction bases: 11. In DNA form, the CDR3 reads TGCAGTGCTCCGACGGGACTAGCGGGAGGGCCTGGATTCTTC. Its translation: CSAPTGLAGGPGFF.

J is TRBJ2-3 and V is TRBV7-2; 14 bases fit TRBD2. Losses at the gene ends were 1 base for V and 5 bases for J; bases not matched to a gene: 5. Germline CDR1 reads SGHTA; CDR2 reads FQGNSA. This CDR3 has 17 amino acids. CDR3 amino acids: CASSLGLAGGVIDTQYF. The DNA of the CDR3 is TGTGCCAGCAGCTTAGGACTAGCGGGAGGGGTCATAGATACGCAGTATTTT.

This sequence joins TRBV6-4 and TRBJ2-5; possible D gene TRBD2, 5 bases. This CDR3 spans 14 amino acids. The germline CDR1 and CDR2 sequences are MRHNA and SNTAGT. Trimming shortened V by 3 bases and J by 5 bases, and 13 bases separated the two germline ends. The DNA for the CDR3 is TGTGCCAGCAGTGAGGCACCGGGGATCGAGACCCAGTACTTC. Its protein product is CASSEAPGIETQYF.

The rearrangement joins TRBV7-2 to TRBJ2-1; tentative D call: TRBD2 (6 bases). CDR1 and CDR2 (germline): SGHTA, FQGNSA. Trimming stripped 1 base from V and 11 bases from J, with 9 bases between. The CDR3 runs to 12 residues. The DNA of the CDR3 is TGTGCCAGCAGCTTAGGCGGGACTCAGCAGTTCTTC. It is translated as CASSLGGTQQFF.

This clonotype has a single count. This chain links TRBV19 with TRBJ2-1; D not certain. Trimming removed 4 bases at V and 2 bases at J, with 12 bases between. This CDR3 is built from 15 residues. From germline, CDR1 is LNHDA and CDR2 SQIVND (reference sequence). The CDR3 bases are TGTGCCAGTAGTAAGAAAGCGAGCACCTACAATGAGCAGTTCTTC. Its translation: CASSKKASTYNEQFF.

The chain uses TRBV19 and TRBJ1-2, with TRBD1 matching over 7 bases. With 5 bases clipped from V and 4 bases from J, the junction kept 10 bases outside the gene matches. Germline lookup yields CDR1 LNHDA and CDR2 SQIVND (reference sequence). The CDR3 is 15 residues long. The chain's CDR3 is CASSPPPGQAYGYTF. For the CDR3, the DNA is TGTGCCAGTAGTCCCCCGCCCGGACAGGCCTATGGCTACACCTTC.

This clonotype was picked up a small number of times. V gene TRBV19 combines with J gene TRBJ1-6; the D gene is possibly TRBD1 (5 bases). The germline CDR1 and CDR2 sequences are LNHDA and SQIVND (reference sequence). Trimming cost V 7 bases and J 6 bases, with 10 bases left between them. This CDR3 spans 13 amino acids. CDR3 sequence (DNA): TGTGCCAGTAACGGACATACTAATTCACCCCTCCACTTT. Translated: CASNGHTNSPLHF. The full variable domain, rest sourced from reference TRBV19 and TRBJ1-6, is DGGITQSPKYLFRKEGQNVTLSCEQNLNHDAMYWYRQDPGQGLRLIYYSQIVNDFQKGDIAEGYSVSREKKESFPLTVTSAQKNPTAFYLCASNGHTNSPLHFGNGTRLTVT.

This clonotype showed up just a few times. The rearrangement links TRBV7-6 to TRBJ2-7, with TRBD2 matching over 8 bases. Trimming removed 4 bases from V and 3 bases from J; junction bases left unmatched: 8. The germline gives CDR1 SGHVS, CDR2 FNYEAQ. CDR3 size: 15 residues. The CDR3 protein is CASSSSGSVFYEQYF. CDR3 sequence (DNA): TGTGCCAGCAGCTCGAGCGGGAGTGTCTTCTACGAGCAGTACTTC.

This clonotype was counted only a few times. V gene TRBV6-1 combines with J gene TRBJ2-3; 7 nucleotides line up with TRBD1. With 6 bases clipped from V and 2 bases from J, the junction kept 5 bases outside the gene matches. Germline V CDR1 and CDR2: MNHNS, SASEGT. This CDR3 region has 14 residues. The CDR3 loop is CASRKQGNTDTQYF. As DNA, the CDR3 is TGTGCCAGCAGAAAACAGGGGAACACAGATACGCAGTATTTT.

This chain uses TRBV15 with TRBJ1-4; maybe TRBD1 (6 bases). Germline V CDR1 and CDR2: LNHNV, YYDKDF (reference sequence). CDR3 length: 16 residues. V was pared by 2 bases and J by 2 bases, with 12 bases between. CDR3 amino acids: CATSRIQGPTNEKLFF. The CDR3 DNA sequence: TGTGCCACCAGCAGAATACAGGGTCCCACTAATGAAAAACTGTTTTTT.

This rearrangement joins TRBV7-8 to TRBJ2-5; 7 bases fit TRBD1. The CDR3 is 14 amino acids. Germline V CDR1 and CDR2: SGHVS, FQNEAQ. The V gene end was trimmed by 6 bases and the J gene end by 5 bases; junction bases not matched to a gene: 9. CDR3 nucleotide sequence: TGTGCCAGCAGTCCCACGACAGGGAGTGAGACCCAGTACTTC. Protein product: CASSPTTGSETQYF.

The CDR3 sequence: CASSIAGTGYGYTF. In nucleotides, the CDR3 is TGTGCCAGTAGTATAGCAGGGACTGGCTATGGCTACACCTTC. This sequence joins TRBV19 and TRBJ1-2, with D tentatively TRBD1 (5 bases). The V gene's germline CDR1 is LNHDA and CDR2 SQIVND (reference sequence). The CDR3 length is 14 residues. V lost 1 base to trimming and J lost 4 bases, with 10 bases between them.

A few counts support this clonotype. The CDR3 region has the DNA TGTGCCAGCAGCTTAACCAGCGGGGCGTACCAAGAGACCCAGTACTTC. Protein sequence: CASSLTSGAYQETQYF. This chain uses TRBV7-2 with TRBJ2-5; 7 bases are a match to TRBD2. Germline V gene sequence: CDR1 SGHTA, CDR2 FQGNSA. The CDR3 has 16 residues. With 2 bases clipped from V and 0 bases from J, the junction kept 6 bases outside the gene matches.

This clonotype was counted between two and nine times. This rearrangement joins TRBV11-2 to TRBJ2-1; either TRBD1 or TRBD2 may supply D (5 bases each). V was cut by 5 bases and J by 7 bases, with 18 bases left in between. In germline, CDR1 is SGHAT, CDR2 FQNNGV. The CDR3 has 15 residues. CDR3 loop: CASSPWGRHGNEQFF. The CDR3 nucleotides are TGTGCCAGCAGCCCCTGGGGGAGACATGGGAATGAGCAGTTCTTC.

This clonotype was detected only a few times. V gene TRBV20-1 combines with J gene TRBJ2-7; D perhaps matches TRBD2 (5 bases). V was clipped by 6 bases and J by 0 bases, with 15 bases between them. The germline gives CDR1 DFQATT, CDR2 SNEGSKA (reference sequence). This CDR3 region has 14 residues. The CDR3 coding sequence is TGCAGTGCACCCGGAGGCGGTTTCTCCTACGAGCAGTACTTC. Translation: CSAPGGGFSYEQYF.

This clonotype was picked up a small number of times. The chain has TRBV19 and TRBJ2-1, with D possibly TRBD2 on 5 matching bases. Germline loops: CDR1 LNHDA, CDR2 SQIVND (reference sequence). The V gene lost 3 bases and the J gene lost 4 bases, with 10 bases spanning the gap. This CDR3 region has 14 residues. The CDR3 nucleotides are TGTGCCAGTAGTATCTATGGACTGTACAATGAGCAGTTCTTC. It encodes CASSIYGLYNEQFF.

The J gene is TRBJ2-1, the V gene TRBV20-1; D may match TRBD1 or TRBD2 (5 bases each). V shed 2 bases and J shed 2 bases, with 13 bases lying between them. Germline CDR1 reads DFQATT; CDR2 reads SNEGSKA (reference sequence). This CDR3 is 15 amino acids long. The CDR3 DNA reads TGCAGTGCTAGACGATCCGGGACCACCTACAATGAGCAGTTCTTC. Translating it yields CSARRSGTTYNEQFF.